The TCR beta chain under discussion was sequenced for a study of T-cell reconstitution after alpha-beta-depleted transplantation in children. The library targeted TCRbeta and was prepared with unique molecular identifiers. TCRdb re-called the PCR reads with MiXCR, one entry per CDR3 protein. This sample has around 300,000 distinct CDR3 sequences, with almost 8% found just once. Germline assignment: CDR1 DFQATT and CDR2 SNEGSKA (reference sequence). V was cut by 6 bases and J by 5 bases, with 16 bases left in between. This CDR3 contains 13 residues. Study-wide findings and caveats: Surviving recipient cells, namely T cells and thymic progenitors, were the source of high day-60 TCRbeta diversity in some patients. Among T cells one year after transplant, newly produced cells accounted for most counts and diversity. In patients about two months after transplant, alpha-beta T cells reportedly arose from several hundred expanded graft clones.

About this clonotype: No antigen is known for it.

This specimen was peripheral blood, taken 360 days after TCRalphabeta/CD19-depleted stem cell transplant. V and J are TRBV20-1 and TRBJ1-2; no definite D call. This TCR was sampled from a female patient aged 2-10 years who had a stem cell transplant for Fanconi anemia, so the T cells may come from the graft donor. CDR3 amino acids: CSAARTAHYGYTF. The DNA of the CDR3 is TGCAGTGCCGCGCGGACGGCCCATTATGGCTACACCTTC.